A single sample is the source of the 8 T cell receptor beta chains below, sequenced in a study of molecular identifiers for immune sequencing clone quantification. TCRdb passed the PCR reads through MiXCR, listing each CDR3 protein once. Among 550,000 to 750,000 distinct CDR3 sequences listed, about 20% were seen once. Sequences were obtained from naive CD8+ T cells from blood, with Jurkat cell RNA spiked in. Subset indicated: FACS-sorted CD8+CD4-CCR7+CD45RA+ naive T cells. These receptors came from a human donor in good health. Some libraries in this study had Jurkat cell RNA spiked in.

The rearrangement joins TRBV29-1 to TRBJ1-4, with D perhaps TRBD1 (6 bases). CDR3 length: 16 residues. In germline, CDR1 is SQVTM, CDR2 ANQGSEA. CDR3 nucleotides: TGCGGCGATGCAACCCTAAAACAGGGAGCTAATGAAAAACTGTTTTTT. Translating it yields CGDATLKQGANEKLFF.

With regard to this clonotype: This sequence may be a read error, since a much larger clone differs from it by one base. The final CDR3 position lacks the conserved phenylalanine or tryptophan, pointing to a likely read error. CDR3 sequence: CASSAREHSYEQYL. As DNA, the CDR3 is TGTGCCAGCAGCGCCCGGGAGCACTCCTACGAGCAGTACCTC. V and J are TRBV7-9 and TRBJ2-7, with D possibly TRBD2 on 6 matching bases. The CDR3 is made up of 14 amino acids. Germline V gene data show CDR1 as SEHNR and CDR2 as FQNEAQ (reference sequence). V was pared by 5 bases and J by 0 bases, with 11 bases between.

Only a few counts were recorded for this clonotype. This rearrangement joins TRBV27 to TRBJ2-7; maybe TRBD2 (6 bases). CDR3 length equals 14 residues. Germline CDR1 is MNHEY and CDR2 is SMNVEV (reference sequence). V was shortened by 2 bases and J by 7 bases, with 15 bases between the two germline ends. DNA for the CDR3: TGTGCCAGCAGTTTAAGTATCAGCGGGTGGGAGCAGTACTTC. It translates to CASSLSISGWEQYF.

This clonotype has ten or more counts. The chain recombines TRBV7-9 with TRBJ2-5, with a weak D call TRBD2 (6 bases). V was shortened by 5 bases and J by 3 bases, with 19 bases between the two germline ends. Germline loops: CDR1 SEHNR, CDR2 FQNEAQ (reference sequence). The CDR3 is made up of 16 amino acids. The CDR3 DNA follows: TGTGCCAGCAGCGCTACCACGGGACTCCTGAAAGAGACCCAGTACTTC. Translation: CASSATTGLLKETQYF.

This clonotype was seen only a few times. The rearrangement uses TRBV12-3 or TRBV12-4 and TRBJ1-1; D gene uncertain. The CDR3 runs to 15 residues. Trimming removed 4 bases from V and 1 base from J, with 13 bases in between. This chain's CDR3 is CASSWGLQKNTEAFF. In DNA form, the CDR3 reads TGTGCCAGCAGTTGGGGTTTGCAGAAGAACACTGAAGCTTTCTTT.

This clonotype was detected only a few times. V and J are TRBV30 and TRBJ2-7; weak D call: TRBD2 (6 bases). Germline V gives CDR1 GTSNPN, CDR2 SVGIG (reference sequence). The CDR3 is made up of 10 amino acids. The CDR3 is CAGEDYEQYF. The CDR3 DNA follows: TGTGCAGGGGAGGACTACGAGCAGTACTTC.

This clonotype has ten or more counts. The V call is TRBV7-2, the J call TRBJ2-2, with TRBD1 matching over 9 bases. This CDR3 contains 14 residues. The germline V gene has CDR1 SGHTA and CDR2 FQGNSA. V lost 3 bases to trimming and J lost 5 bases; unmatched junction nucleotides: 1. CDR3 in amino acids: CASSFDRGTGELFF. The CDR3 DNA sequence: TGTGCCAGCAGCTTCGACAGGGGGACCGGGGAGCTGTTTTTT.

This clonotype was picked up a small number of times. The V call is TRBV19, the J call TRBJ1-1, with a weak D call TRBD1 (5 bases). The CDR3 runs to 15 residues. Trimming took off 1 base at V and 6 bases at J, with 15 bases between the two ends. Germline V gives CDR1 LNHDA, CDR2 SQIVND (reference sequence). CDR3 sequence (DNA): TGTGCCAGTAGTATAGTTGCAGGGTCAGGCGCTGAAGCTTTCTTT. Protein: CASSIVAGSGAEAFF.